A selection of T cell receptor beta chains follows, all from one sample in a study of identical twins. TCRdb redid the calling of the 5' RACE reads with MiXCR, one entry per CDR3 protein. The table includes some 560,000 distinct CDR3 sequences, more than 9% detected once. The same specimen was also included in a second study, on yellow fever vaccine responses in identical twins.

Sample: PBMCs. The receptors were gathered from a woman younger than 30 in good health. The CDR3 runs from the conserved cysteine through the conserved F or W. Fields, in order: J gene, V gene, clone size, D gene, CDR3 DNA, CDR3 protein. A D gene is named only where the DNA matches it firmly. Part of the rows lack a size; the others show once, few, many or a class for expanded clones.

j_gene: TRBJ2-1
v_gene: TRBV6-5
abundance: NA
d_gene: NA
CDR3nt: TGTGCCAGCAGTTACGGCAGGGGAGACTACAATGAGCAGTTCTTC
CDR3aa: CASSYGRGDYNEQFF

j_gene: TRBJ2-1
v_gene: TRBV11-3
abundance: few
d_gene: TRBD2
CDR3nt: TGTGCCAGCAGCCAAGGCAGCGGGGGGCGCGATGAGCAGTTCTTC
CDR3aa: CASSQGSGGRDEQFF

j_gene: TRBJ1-3
v_gene: TRBV20-1
abundance: many
d_gene: TRBD1
CDR3nt: TGCAGTGCTGCGCCACGGGACAGGGCGGACACCATATATTTT
CDR3aa: CSAAPRDRADTIYF

j_gene: TRBJ2-1
v_gene: TRBV6-4
abundance: many
d_gene: NA
CDR3nt: TGTGCCAGCAGTGGGAGGGAGCAGGATGAGCAGTTCTTC
CDR3aa: CASSGREQDEQFF

j_gene: TRBJ1-5
v_gene: TRBV3-1
abundance: many
d_gene: NA
CDR3nt: TGTGCCAGCAGCCAAGGGGCAGTGGGTAAAGTTCCCCAGCATTTT
CDR3aa: CASSQGAVGKVPQHF

j_gene: TRBJ2-5
v_gene: TRBV30
abundance: few
d_gene: TRBD2
CDR3nt: TGTGCCCGCAGCGGGAGCGTCGAGACCCAGTACTTC
CDR3aa: CARSGSVETQYF

j_gene: TRBJ2-7
v_gene: TRBV25-1
abundance: NA
d_gene: NA
CDR3nt: TGTGCCAGCAGGAGGGGGGACTCCTACGAGCAGTACTTC
CDR3aa: CASRRGDSYEQYF

j_gene: TRBJ1-1
v_gene: TRBV7-6
abundance: NA
d_gene: TRBD1
CDR3nt: TGTGCCAGCAGCTTCGAGGCAGTCGGGACAGATGAAGCTTTCTTT
CDR3aa: CASSFEAVGTDEAFF

j_gene: TRBJ1-4
v_gene: TRBV5-1
abundance: many
d_gene: NA
CDR3nt: TGCGCCAGCAGCCCGGAGGTAGTTCATAATGAAAAACTGTTTTTT
CDR3aa: CASSPEVVHNEKLFF

j_gene: TRBJ2-7
v_gene: TRBV5-6
abundance: NA
d_gene: TRBD1
CDR3nt: TGTGCCAGCAGTGTGACAGGGGCCTACGAGCAGTACTTC
CDR3aa: CASSVTGAYEQYF

j_gene: TRBJ1-4
v_gene: TRBV2
abundance: many
d_gene: NA
CDR3nt: TGTGCCAGCCTCGAGATTGAGGAAAAACTGTTTTTT
CDR3aa: CASLEIEEKLFF

j_gene: TRBJ2-3
v_gene: TRBV20-1
abundance: few
d_gene: NA
CDR3nt: TGCAGTGCTAGACAGGAGGGGGCAGATACGCAGTATTTT
CDR3aa: CSARQEGADTQYF

j_gene: TRBJ1-1
v_gene: TRBV29-1
abundance: NA
d_gene: NA
CDR3nt: TGCAGCGTAAACAAGAACACTGAAGCTTTCTTT
CDR3aa: CSVNKNTEAFF

j_gene: TRBJ1-1
v_gene: TRBV29-1
abundance: NA
d_gene: NA
CDR3nt: TGCAGCGTTGATATTTGGAACACTGAAGCTTTCTTT
CDR3aa: CSVDIWNTEAFF

j_gene: TRBJ2-1
v_gene: TRBV5-4
abundance: once
d_gene: TRBD2
CDR3nt: TGTGCCAGCAGCTTTGGACTAGCGGAAAAGTACAATGAGCAGTTCTTC
CDR3aa: CASSFGLAEKYNEQFF

j_gene: TRBJ2-2
v_gene: TRBV4-3
abundance: many
d_gene: NA
CDR3nt: TGCGCCAGCAGCCAAGATCAAATGGGGGAGCTGTTTTTT
CDR3aa: CASSQDQMGELFF

j_gene: TRBJ1-1
v_gene: TRBV3-1
abundance: many
d_gene: NA
CDR3nt: TGTGCCAGCAGCCAAAGTGACACTGAAGCTTTCTTT
CDR3aa: CASSQSDTEAFF

j_gene: TRBJ2-1
v_gene: TRBV10-3
abundance: many
d_gene: NA
CDR3nt: TGTGCCATCAGTGAGCCCACCTGGAATGAGCAGTTCTTC
CDR3aa: CAISEPTWNEQFF

j_gene: TRBJ2-5
v_gene: TRBV7-9
abundance: many
d_gene: TRBD1
CDR3nt: TGTGCCAGCAGCCCCGGACAGGGAGTAGGAGAGACCCAGTACTTC
CDR3aa: CASSPGQGVGETQYF

j_gene: TRBJ2-1
v_gene: TRBV11-3
abundance: few
d_gene: TRBD2
CDR3nt: TGTGCCAGCAGCTCGGGGGGGGCTAGTATTGAGCAGTTCTTC
CDR3aa: CASSSGGASIEQFF

j_gene: TRBJ1-4
v_gene: TRBV20-1
abundance: NA
d_gene: TRBD1
CDR3nt: TGCAGTGCTAGAGGCGGGACAGGGTCAAAACTGTTTTTT
CDR3aa: CSARGGTGSKLFF

j_gene: TRBJ2-3
v_gene: TRBV3-1
abundance: few
d_gene: NA
CDR3nt: TGTGCCAGCAGCCAAATAGCGGCAGATACGCAGTATTTT
CDR3aa: CASSQIAADTQYF

j_gene: TRBJ2-1
v_gene: TRBV4-2
abundance: NA
d_gene: TRBD2
CDR3nt: TGTGCCAGCAGCACCCTAGCGGGTGGTGCGGGGGGGGCGTACAATGAGCAGTTCTTC
CDR3aa: CASSTLAGGAGGAYNEQFF

j_gene: TRBJ2-3
v_gene: TRBV11-3
abundance: NA
d_gene: TRBD1
CDR3nt: TGTGCCAGCAGCTTCACAGGGGGCGGGTCAGATACGCAGTATTTT
CDR3aa: CASSFTGGGSDTQYF

j_gene: TRBJ2-1
v_gene: TRBV19
abundance: few
d_gene: TRBD1
CDR3nt: TGTGCCAGTAGGACAGGGGGCTTAAGCTCCTACAATGAGCAGTTCTTC
CDR3aa: CASRTGGLSSYNEQFF

j_gene: TRBJ2-7
v_gene: TRBV20-1
abundance: many
d_gene: NA
CDR3nt: TGCAGTGCTAATAAGGATGTCAGTTTTTTTTACTACGAGCAGTACTTC
CDR3aa: CSANKDVSFFYYEQYF

j_gene: TRBJ2-3
v_gene: TRBV29-1
abundance: many
d_gene: NA
CDR3nt: TGCAGCGTTCTGGGCCTTCTTAGCACAGATACGCAGTATTTT
CDR3aa: CSVLGLLSTDTQYF

j_gene: TRBJ2-5
v_gene: TRBV29-1
abundance: NA
d_gene: NA
CDR3nt: TGCAGCGTTGCCGCCGGGGAGACCCAGTACTTC
CDR3aa: CSVAAGETQYF

j_gene: TRBJ1-4
v_gene: TRBV29-1
abundance: few
d_gene: NA
CDR3nt: TGCAGCGTTGCCATGGATAATACACTGTTTTTT
CDR3aa: CSVAMDNTLFF

j_gene: TRBJ2-2
v_gene: TRBV21-1
abundance: few
d_gene: NA
CDR3nt: TGTGCCAGCAGCAAAGATGGGTCCACCGGGGAGCTGTTTTTT
CDR3aa: CASSKDGSTGELFF

j_gene: TRBJ2-3
v_gene: TRBV2
abundance: many
d_gene: NA
CDR3nt: TGTGCCAGCAGTGACTGGCGGGGCACAGATACGCAGTATTTT
CDR3aa: CASSDWRGTDTQYF

j_gene: TRBJ1-1
v_gene: TRBV7-2
abundance: NA
d_gene: TRBD1
CDR3nt: TGTGCCAGCGTACAACAGGGGGGCGGGAACACTGAAGCTTTCTTT
CDR3aa: CASVQQGGGNTEAFF

j_gene: TRBJ2-7
v_gene: TRBV7-2
abundance: many
d_gene: NA
CDR3nt: TGTGCCAGCAGCTTAGCAGTCGCAGGGATCCACGAGCAGTACTTC
CDR3aa: CASSLAVAGIHEQYF

j_gene: TRBJ2-7
v_gene: TRBV6-2/TRBV6-3
abundance: NA
d_gene: TRBD2
CDR3nt: TGTGCCAGCAGGGATCTAGCGGGAGGATACGAGCAGTACTTC
CDR3aa: CASRDLAGGYEQYF

j_gene: TRBJ1-4
v_gene: TRBV9
abundance: NA
d_gene: NA
CDR3nt: TGTGCCAGCAGCGGAGGTAGAACAACTAATGAAAAACTGTTTTTT
CDR3aa: CASSGGRTTNEKLFF

j_gene: TRBJ2-7
v_gene: TRBV5-1
abundance: many
d_gene: NA
CDR3nt: TGCGCCAGCAGCTTGGCGGAGGGGGCCTCCTACGAGCAGTACTTC
CDR3aa: CASSLAEGASYEQYF